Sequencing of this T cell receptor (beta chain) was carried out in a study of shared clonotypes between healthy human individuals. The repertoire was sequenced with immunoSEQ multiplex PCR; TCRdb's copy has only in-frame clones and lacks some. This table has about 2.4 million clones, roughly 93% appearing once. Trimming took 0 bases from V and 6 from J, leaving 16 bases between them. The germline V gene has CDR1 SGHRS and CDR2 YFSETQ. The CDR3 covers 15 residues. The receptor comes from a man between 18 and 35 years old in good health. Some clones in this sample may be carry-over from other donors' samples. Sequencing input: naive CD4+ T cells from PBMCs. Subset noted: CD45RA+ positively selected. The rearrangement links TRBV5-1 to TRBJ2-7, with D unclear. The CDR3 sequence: CASSLVGSAASEQYF. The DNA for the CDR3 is TGCGCCAGCAGCTTGGTTGGGTCGGCAGCCTCCGAGCAGTACTTC.